The 17 T cell receptor beta chains in this list originate from one sample, sequenced in a study of T cells after yellow fever vaccination. TCRdb re-called the 5' RACE reads through MiXCR, storing one row per CDR3 protein. The sample yields about 300,000 distinct CDR3 sequences, roughly 9% seen once. Specimen: CD4+ T cells sorted from PBMCs, collected 5 days after the yellow fever booster vaccination. Receptors originate from a man between 18 and 29 years old who received the YFV17D yellow fever vaccine.

This clonotype occurred many times. The chain has TRBV7-8 and TRBJ1-3, with D unresolved. Between the trimmed V and J ends, which lost 1 base and 0 bases, there was a span of 13 bases. The CDR3 has 17 residues. Per the germline V gene, CDR1 is SGHVS and CDR2 is FQNEAQ. The DNA for the CDR3 is TGTGCCAGCAGCTTAGGTCCGGGGATACCCTCTGGAAACACCATATATTTT. Amino acids: CASSLGPGIPSGNTIYF.

This clonotype was counted between two and nine times. J is TRBJ2-7 and V is TRBV7-2; no reliable D call. The germline V and J ends were trimmed by 0 bases and 1 base, with 7 bases remaining between them. The CDR3 runs to 14 residues. Per germline, CDR1 SGHTA and CDR2 FQGNSA. In nucleotides, the CDR3 is TGTGCCAGCAGCTTAGCGCTGAGTTCCTACGAGCAGTACTTC. Encoded protein: CASSLALSSYEQYF.

This clonotype occurred many times. Here the CDR3 reads CASSLWTGGLSTF. The CDR3 DNA is TGTGCCAGCAGCCTATGGACAGGAGGCTTGAGCACCTTC. V gene TRBV9 combines with J gene TRBJ1-2; 7 bases match TRBD1. CDR1 is SGDLS, CDR2 YYNGEE, per germline. CDR3 size: 13 residues. V lost 4 bases to trimming and J lost 13 bases; unmatched junction nucleotides: 13.

This clonotype has only a few counts. V usage is TRBV28 and J usage is TRBJ1-2; unclear D gene. Trimming removed 1 base at V and 3 bases at J, with 9 bases between. CDR3 length equals 14 residues. Germline CDR1 MDHEN, CDR2 SYDVKM. The CDR3 coding sequence is TGTGCCAGCAGTTTATTGTCCGCGTACTATGGCTACACCTTC. This gives the protein CASSLLSAYYGYTF.

This clonotype has just a few counts. V and J are TRBV9 and TRBJ1-2; D is possibly TRBD1 (5 bases). The CDR3 has 14 residues. Trimming stripped 0 bases from V and 4 bases from J, with 10 bases between. Germline lookup yields CDR1 SGDLS and CDR2 YYNGEE. Here the CDR3 reads CASSVEPGPYGYTF. The CDR3 coding sequence is TGTGCCAGCAGCGTAGAACCAGGGCCCTATGGCTACACCTTC.

This clonotype was recorded a few times. This chain connects TRBV20-1 to TRBJ1-1; 7 nucleotides line up with TRBD1. With V trimmed by 4 bases and J by 0 bases, 5 bases remained unmatched. Germline assignment: CDR1 DFQATT and CDR2 SNEGSKA (reference sequence). The CDR3 runs to 14 residues. The DNA of the CDR3 is TGCAGTGCTACTAAAGACAGGGTGAACACTGAAGCTTTCTTT. Amino acid sequence: CSATKDRVNTEAFF.

This clonotype was seen a few times. The chain carries TRBV5-1 and TRBJ2-1; 7 bases fit TRBD1. The CDR3 extends over 15 amino acids. Germline assignment: CDR1 SGHRS and CDR2 YFSETQ. V gave up 1 base and J gave up 0 bases; unmatched junction bases: 1. CDR3 amino acids: CASSLRQGSYNEQFF. As DNA, the CDR3 is TGCGCCAGCAGCTTGCGACAGGGCTCCTACAATGAGCAGTTCTTC.

This clonotype was detected a few times. The gene calls are TRBV20-1 and TRBJ2-1, with 12 bases identical to TRBD2. Looked up from germline, CDR1 is DFQATT and CDR2 is SNEGSKA (reference sequence). V was clipped by 3 bases and J by 9 bases; unmatched bases: 6. The length of the CDR3 is 14 residues. The CDR3 reads CSASLAGGPGEQFF. CDR3 nucleotides: TGCAGTGCTAGCCTAGCGGGGGGGCCTGGTGAGCAGTTCTTC.

This clonotype appeared many times. The chain carries TRBV7-2 and TRBJ1-2; 8 nucleotides align to TRBD1. V lost 5 bases to trimming and J lost 3 bases; unmatched junction nucleotides: 8. CDR3 length equals 15 residues. Per the germline V gene, CDR1 is SGHTA and CDR2 is FQGNSA. CDR3 loop: CASSLRTGRDYGYTF. The CDR3 DNA reads as TGTGCCAGCAGCCTGCGGACAGGGAGGGACTATGGCTACACCTTC.

This rearrangement joins TRBV10-3 to TRBJ1-4; D uncertain. Germline V lookup: CDR1 ENHRY, CDR2 SYGVKD. The CDR3 is 16 amino acids. V gave up 2 bases and J gave up 7 bases, with 17 bases separating them. The CDR3 DNA follows: TGTGCCATCAGTGAGGGGCGGACTGCGCGGGGTGAAAAACTGTTTTTT. Amino acid sequence: CAISEGRTARGEKLFF.

The chain uses TRBV6-2 or TRBV6-3 and TRBJ1-5; D is perhaps TRBD1 (6 bases). Germline CDR1 and CDR2: MNHEY and SVGEGT. CDR3 length equals 15 residues. Trimming removed 8 bases at V and 3 bases at J, with 17 bases between. CDR3 nucleotide sequence: TGTGCCAGCTTACCATTGGACAGAAACAATCAGCCCCAGCATTTT. Translating gives CASLPLDRNNQPQHF.

The chain links TRBV5-6 to TRBJ1-1; maybe TRBD1 (6 bases). Per germline, CDR1 SGHDT and CDR2 YYEEEE. V was shortened by 4 bases and J by 4 bases, with 20 bases between the two germline ends. CDR3 length: 16 residues. CDR3 DNA: TGTGCCAGCAGCCGGTGGGGGGCGCTTAGTGGCACTGAAGCTTTCTTT. Amino acids: CASSRWGALSGTEAFF. Full variable domain (outside the CDR3, taken from reference TRBV5-6 and TRBJ1-1): DAGVTQSPTHLIKTRGQQVTLRCSPKSGHDTVSWYQQALGQGPQFIFQYYEEEERQRGNFPDRFSGHQFPNYSSELNVNALLLGDSALYLCASSRWGALSGTEAFFGQGTRLTVV.

Turning to this clonotype: A much more abundant neighbour one base away suggests this may be a read error. The rearrangement uses TRBV6-2 or TRBV6-3 and TRBJ1-2; D is undetermined. The CDR3 consists of 16 residues. Germline V gene data show CDR1 as MNHEY and CDR2 as SVGEGT. Trimming left V 4 bases short and J 4 bases short, with 19 bases between. In DNA, the CDR3 is TGTGCCAGCAGTTTCTCTCCGTCCGGCGGATTCTATGGCTACACCTTC. Translating gives CASSFSPSGGFYGYTF.

This rearrangement joins TRBV12-3 or TRBV12-4 to TRBJ2-1; no firm D call. The ends were cut back, 4 bases at V and 10 bases at J, with 14 bases in the middle. The CDR3 runs 13 residues. The CDR3 protein is CASSSHDSGEQFF. For the CDR3, the DNA is TGTGCCAGCAGTTCCCACGATTCTGGGGAGCAGTTCTTC.

The V and J genes are TRBV6-2 or TRBV6-3 and TRBJ2-7, with TRBD1 matching 8 bases. The CDR3 contains 18 residues. Looked up from germline, CDR1 is MNHEY and CDR2 is SVGEGT. Unmatched junction bases numbered 22, after V lost 6 bases and J lost 6 bases. As DNA, the CDR3 is TGTGCCAGCAGCGCACCGACCAGGGGGCCCCGATTTAAGAGCGAGCAGTACGTC. This codes for CASSAPTRGPRFKSEQYV.

This clonotype appeared a single time. V usage is TRBV6-1 and J usage is TRBJ1-3; a weak D match, TRBD1 (6 bases). The CDR3 is 19 residues long. The V and J ends lost 6 bases and 0 bases respectively, with 24 bases between them. CDR1 is MNHNS and CDR2 is SASEGT in the germline V gene. DNA for the CDR3: TGTGCCAGCAGCGACGGGGGGCACCCCACCCTGGACTCTGGAAACACCATATATTTT. This sequence encodes CASSDGGHPTLDSGNTIYF.

The sample holds a few counts of this clonotype. This chain uses TRBV12-3 or TRBV12-4 with TRBJ1-5; D not resolved. V lost 6 bases and J 5 bases, leaving 14 bases between the germline ends. This CDR3 is 14 amino acids long. The chain's CDR3 is CASSSGSLYQPQHF. CDR3 DNA: TGTGCCAGCAGCTCGGGATCTCTTTATCAGCCCCAGCATTTT.